These T cell receptor beta chains were read from a single sample in a study of human T cells and chemical hapten exposure. Each CDR3 protein is one row after TCRdb ran MiXCR on the RACE reads. The sample holds fewer than 85,000 distinct CDR3 sequences, over 6.5% seen once. The specimen was whole blood. Every receptor here comes from a female donor in good health. Some clones in this sample may be carry-over from other donors' samples. Both conserved end residues are part of each CDR3. Fields, in order: clone size, J gene, D gene, V gene, CDR3 protein. D genes are given only for firm matches. Some rows mark clone size as missing; the rest say once, few, many or name a class of expanded clone.

clone size: .
J gene: TRBJ1-6
D gene: .
V gene: TRBV6-2/TRBV6-3
CDR3 protein: CASSFGHSPLHF

clone size: few
J gene: TRBJ1-3
D gene: .
V gene: TRBV12-3/TRBV12-4
CDR3 protein: CASSLDQGVDTIYF

clone size: .
J gene: TRBJ2-7
D gene: .
V gene: TRBV23-1
CDR3 protein: CASSQATIYEQYF

clone size: .
J gene: TRBJ2-3
D gene: .
V gene: TRBV20-1
CDR3 protein: CSARGAEDTQYF

clone size: .
J gene: TRBJ1-1
D gene: .
V gene: TRBV29-1
CDR3 protein: CSVRGEGTEAFF

clone size: many
J gene: TRBJ1-1
D gene: .
V gene: TRBV9
CDR3 protein: CASSVGGTGKGTEAFF

clone size: .
J gene: TRBJ1-1
D gene: TRBD1
V gene: TRBV27
CDR3 protein: CASRYLRTGGLAFF

clone size: .
J gene: TRBJ1-5
D gene: .
V gene: TRBV7-9
CDR3 protein: CASSSRSSNQPQHF

clone size: .
J gene: TRBJ1-1
D gene: .
V gene: TRBV14
CDR3 protein: CASSQWGAMNTEAFF

clone size: few
J gene: TRBJ1-2
D gene: .
V gene: TRBV19
CDR3 protein: CASSISTGSDYGYTF

clone size: .
J gene: TRBJ1-5
D gene: .
V gene: TRBV20-1
CDR3 protein: CSARYSNQPQHF

clone size: many
J gene: TRBJ2-7
D gene: .
V gene: TRBV7-2
CDR3 protein: CASSTGLNSVEYF

clone size: few
J gene: TRBJ1-2
D gene: .
V gene: TRBV25-1
CDR3 protein: CASSEYYLGSHGYTF

clone size: .
J gene: TRBJ2-3
D gene: TRBD1
V gene: TRBV4-2
CDR3 protein: CASSQERAGGPDTQYF

clone size: many
J gene: TRBJ1-1
D gene: .
V gene: TRBV18
CDR3 protein: CASSPRNTEAFF

clone size: .
J gene: TRBJ1-4
D gene: .
V gene: TRBV7-9
CDR3 protein: CASSSPVGAGATNEKLFF

clone size: .
J gene: TRBJ2-1
D gene: TRBD1
V gene: TRBV6-6
CDR3 protein: CASADRGPYNEQFF

clone size: many
J gene: TRBJ1-6
D gene: .
V gene: TRBV12-3/TRBV12-4
CDR3 protein: CASSFGEDYNSPLHF

clone size: many
J gene: TRBJ2-6
D gene: .
V gene: TRBV7-2
CDR3 protein: CASSLMSGANVLTF

clone size: many
J gene: TRBJ2-3
D gene: .
V gene: TRBV4-3
CDR3 protein: CASSQAIGLISTDTQYF

clone size: few
J gene: TRBJ2-5
D gene: TRBD1
V gene: TRBV6-6
CDR3 protein: CASSSGQAQETQYF

clone size: .
J gene: TRBJ2-3
D gene: .
V gene: TRBV20-1
CDR3 protein: CSATLLWANADTQYF

clone size: .
J gene: TRBJ2-5
D gene: TRBD1
V gene: TRBV6-6
CDR3 protein: CASSQGQGGGTQYF

clone size: .
J gene: TRBJ2-3
D gene: .
V gene: TRBV7-2
CDR3 protein: CASSLEGGETDTQYF

clone size: many
J gene: TRBJ1-6
D gene: .
V gene: TRBV5-1
CDR3 protein: CASSLSGANNSPLHF

clone size: few
J gene: TRBJ1-6
D gene: TRBD1
V gene: TRBV6-5
CDR3 protein: CASSYWGQGRRSPLHF

clone size: few
J gene: TRBJ1-1
D gene: .
V gene: TRBV5-6
CDR3 protein: CASSSKRGVQQDTEAFF

clone size: .
J gene: TRBJ2-5
D gene: TRBD2
V gene: TRBV5-1
CDR3 protein: CASSLISGLARETQYF

clone size: few
J gene: TRBJ1-3
D gene: .
V gene: TRBV2
CDR3 protein: CASTSSGNTIYF

clone size: many
J gene: TRBJ1-1
D gene: .
V gene: TRBV7-8
CDR3 protein: CASSLTWGDTEAFF

clone size: few
J gene: TRBJ2-5
D gene: .
V gene: TRBV7-2
CDR3 protein: CASSSIGGGSSGETQYF

clone size: .
J gene: TRBJ2-7
D gene: .
V gene: TRBV7-2
CDR3 protein: CASSPGPRRPYEQYF

clone size: many
J gene: TRBJ1-2
D gene: .
V gene: TRBV7-2
CDR3 protein: CASSFSPRLAYGYTF

clone size: many
J gene: TRBJ2-5
D gene: .
V gene: TRBV9
CDR3 protein: CASSVGQAGETQYF

clone size: many
J gene: TRBJ1-1
D gene: TRBD1
V gene: TRBV10-3
CDR3 protein: CAISRTGDRNTEAFF

clone size: many
J gene: TRBJ1-1
D gene: TRBD1
V gene: TRBV29-1
CDR3 protein: CSVSLRWTGGMERTEAFF

clone size: few
J gene: TRBJ2-3
D gene: TRBD2
V gene: TRBV6-6
CDR3 protein: CASRETSGGSTDTQYF

clone size: few
J gene: TRBJ1-4
D gene: .
V gene: TRBV7-8
CDR3 protein: CASSLGFQGGEKLFF

clone size: .
J gene: TRBJ2-1
D gene: TRBD2
V gene: TRBV2
CDR3 protein: CASSLLAGGIIDDEQFF

clone size: many
J gene: TRBJ2-3
D gene: .
V gene: TRBV20-1
CDR3 protein: CSAETGTDTQYF

clone size: .
J gene: TRBJ2-7
D gene: .
V gene: TRBV3-1
CDR3 protein: CASSHEGRLQYF

clone size: few
J gene: TRBJ2-3
D gene: .
V gene: TRBV6-2/TRBV6-3
CDR3 protein: CASTTTRGTQYF

clone size: .
J gene: TRBJ1-6
D gene: TRBD1
V gene: TRBV6-1
CDR3 protein: CASSVQGALTNSPLHF

clone size: many
J gene: TRBJ2-7
D gene: .
V gene: TRBV10-3
CDR3 protein: CAISSPEVSNYEQYF

clone size: .
J gene: TRBJ2-5
D gene: TRBD2
V gene: TRBV20-1
CDR3 protein: CSAKSGVTSFCQETQYF

clone size: .
J gene: TRBJ2-7
D gene: .
V gene: TRBV6-1
CDR3 protein: CASSSDSLSSYEQYF

clone size: .
J gene: TRBJ2-1
D gene: .
V gene: TRBV7-2
CDR3 protein: CASSPSYNEQFF

clone size: many
J gene: TRBJ2-7
D gene: .
V gene: TRBV3-1
CDR3 protein: CASSHRDSTYEQYF

clone size: .
J gene: TRBJ1-5
D gene: TRBD1
V gene: TRBV4-1
CDR3 protein: CASSHWTGKSSNQPQHF

clone size: .
J gene: TRBJ2-7
D gene: TRBD1
V gene: TRBV19
CDR3 protein: CASSTQGAKEQYF

clone size: few
J gene: TRBJ2-1
D gene: .
V gene: TRBV10-3
CDR3 protein: CAIRDRGYNEQFF

clone size: many
J gene: TRBJ1-2
D gene: .
V gene: TRBV29-1
CDR3 protein: CSVVGGDPYGYTF

clone size: many
J gene: TRBJ1-2
D gene: TRBD1
V gene: TRBV28
CDR3 protein: CASSSGDRLPDGYTF

clone size: many
J gene: TRBJ2-3
D gene: .
V gene: TRBV7-2
CDR3 protein: CASSSWVDTQYF

clone size: many
J gene: TRBJ2-3
D gene: TRBD1
V gene: TRBV2
CDR3 protein: CASSEALQGESDTQYF

clone size: few
J gene: TRBJ2-2
D gene: TRBD1
V gene: TRBV7-7
CDR3 protein: CASGQGAYGELFF

clone size: few
J gene: TRBJ1-2
D gene: TRBD1
V gene: TRBV28
CDR3 protein: CASSPGQGNYGYTF